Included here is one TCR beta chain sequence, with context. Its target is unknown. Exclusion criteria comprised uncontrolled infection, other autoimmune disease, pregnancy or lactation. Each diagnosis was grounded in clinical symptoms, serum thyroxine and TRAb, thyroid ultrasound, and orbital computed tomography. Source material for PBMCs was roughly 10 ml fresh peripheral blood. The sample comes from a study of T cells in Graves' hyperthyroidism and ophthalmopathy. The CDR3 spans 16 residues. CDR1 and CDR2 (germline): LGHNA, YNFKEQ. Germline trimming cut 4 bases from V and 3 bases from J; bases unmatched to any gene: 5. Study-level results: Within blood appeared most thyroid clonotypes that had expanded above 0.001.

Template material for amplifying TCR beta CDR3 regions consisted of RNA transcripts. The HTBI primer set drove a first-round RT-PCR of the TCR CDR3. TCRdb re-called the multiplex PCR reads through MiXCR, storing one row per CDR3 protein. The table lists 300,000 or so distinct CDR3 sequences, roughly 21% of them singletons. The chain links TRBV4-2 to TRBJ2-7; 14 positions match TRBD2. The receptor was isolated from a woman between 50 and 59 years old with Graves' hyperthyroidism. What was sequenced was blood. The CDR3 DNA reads TGTGCCAGCAGCCGAACCGGGACTAGCGGGAGCTACGAGCAGTACTTC. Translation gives CASSRTGTSGSYEQYF.